One and the same sample provided the 7 T cell receptor beta chains below, sequenced in a study of OX40 agonist ivuxolimab in advanced cancers. The assay was immunoSEQ multiplex PCR, and TCRdb's table has in-frame clones only and misses some. The sample has approximately 13,000 clones, approximately 82% seen once. Sequencing was performed on CD4+ or CD8+ T cells sorted from blood, taken in a trial of the OX40 agonist ivuxolimab. The source is an adult with an advanced solid tumor such as melanoma, head and neck, liver or kidney cancer.

The chain recombines TRBV6-1 with TRBJ1-4; D is undetermined. CDR1 is MNHNS, CDR2 SASEGT, per germline. The CDR3 loop spans 14 amino acids. V was pared by 2 bases and J by 9 bases, with 13 bases between. The CDR3 DNA follows: TGTGCCAGCAGTGAATATGGGGAGATGAAAAAACTGTTTTTT. This translates into CASSEYGEMKKLFF.

This chain connects TRBV6-4 to TRBJ2-1; possibly TRBD2 for D (6 bases). Trimming took 5 bases from V and 0 from J, leaving 17 bases between them. Looked up from germline, CDR1 is MRHNA and CDR2 is SNTAGT. The CDR3 sequence is 17 residues long. CDR3 residues: CASSRNGGLSSYNEQFF. CDR3 DNA sequence: TGTGCCAGCAGTAGAAACGGAGGGCTCAGCTCCTACAATGAGCAGTTCTTC.

This clone appeared a few times. The chain has TRBV4-3 and TRBJ1-1; no firm D call. V was shortened by 0 bases and J by 7 bases, with 12 bases between the two germline ends. The CDR3 length is 14 residues. The germline gives CDR1 LGHNA, CDR2 YSLEER. The chain's CDR3 is CASSQDPYKIEAFF. The CDR3 DNA is TGCGCCAGCAGCCAAGATCCCTACAAGATTGAAGCTTTCTTT.

The genes are TRBV2 and TRBJ1-1; maybe TRBD1 (5 bases). With 3 bases removed from V and 8 bases from J, the gap between germline ends came to 10 bases. The CDR3 is 12 residues long. The germline V gene has CDR1 SNHLY and CDR2 FYNNEI. The CDR3 region has the DNA TGTGCCAGCAGTGATCGGCCAGGGGAAGCTTTCTTT. Amino acids: CASSDRPGEAFF.

V and J are TRBV27 and TRBJ1-1; no reliable D call. V lost 3 bases to trimming and J lost 8 bases, with 13 bases between them. The V gene's germline CDR1 is MNHEY and CDR2 SMNVEV (reference sequence). CDR3 length: 13 amino acids. CDR3 amino acids: CASSFWTDGEAFF. The CDR3 DNA reads TGTGCCAGCAGTTTTTGGACCGACGGGGAAGCTTTCTTT.

This chain uses TRBV28 with TRBJ1-6, with D possibly TRBD1 on 6 matching bases. CDR1 and CDR2 from the germline V gene are MDHEN and SYDVKM. The V gene lost 7 bases and the J gene lost 2 bases, with 18 bases spanning the gap. CDR3 size: 17 residues. CDR3 bases: TGTGCCAGCACCTTTCGGGGGGCTTTAACCTATAATTCACCCCTCCACTTT. Encoded protein: CASTFRGALTYNSPLHF.

In the case of this clone: Given the absence of the conserved phenylalanine or tryptophan at the CDR3 end, a read error is likely. The chain couples TRBV29-1 to TRBJ2-7; D gene ambiguous. The CDR3 extends over 13 amino acids. Trimming shortened V by 5 bases and J by 3 bases, and 14 bases separated the two germline ends. The germline gives CDR1 SQVTM, CDR2 ANQGSEA. CDR3: CSVLGFEDYEQYS. CDR3 DNA sequence: TGCAGCGTTCTAGGGTTTGAGGACTACGAGCAGTACTCC.